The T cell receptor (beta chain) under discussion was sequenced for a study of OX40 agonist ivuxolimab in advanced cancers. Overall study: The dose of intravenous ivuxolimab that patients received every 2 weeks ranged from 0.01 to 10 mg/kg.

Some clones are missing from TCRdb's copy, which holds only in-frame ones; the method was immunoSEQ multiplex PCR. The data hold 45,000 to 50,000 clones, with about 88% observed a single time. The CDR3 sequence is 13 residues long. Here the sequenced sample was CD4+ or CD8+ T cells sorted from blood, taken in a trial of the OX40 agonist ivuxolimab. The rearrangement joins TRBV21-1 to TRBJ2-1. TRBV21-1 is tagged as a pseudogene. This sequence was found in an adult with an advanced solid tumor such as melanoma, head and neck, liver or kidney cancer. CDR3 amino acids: CASSKDLGNEQFF. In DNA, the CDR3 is TGTGCCAGCAGCAAAGACCTTGGGAATGAGCAGTTCTTC.